The following is a T cell receptor (beta chain) sequence with its context. This clone was seen a few times. Its antigen has not been determined. No quality values exist for individual bases; no much larger clone is one base distant. This sample was taken from a study of blood T cell repertoires in COVID-19 (dated by TCRdb to 2020 to 2022). With regard to the full study: The collaborator samples originated in the United States, Italy and Spain and spanned the acute and convalescent phases of COVID-19. The material from the prospective study consisted of cDNA or gDNA derived from T cells, B-cell-depleted T cells, or PBMCs. Deeply sampled blood TCRbeta repertoires from subjects exposed to, actively infected with, or recovered from COVID-19 were included in the dataset. The repertoires were released in a freely available public database intended as a resource for research on the immune response to SARS-CoV-2. Samples came from the ongoing ImmuneRACE study (first 160 participants) plus 1,254 subjects from 6 global collaborators. Sample metadata almost always included a de-identified subject ID, COVID-19 status, age in years and sex. HLA class I and class II types, where available, came from metadata supplied by the sample provider rather than from assay-based typing.

The immunoSEQ Assay, a bias-controlled multiplex PCR, was used to amplify TCRbeta CDR3 regions from genomic DNA. In the paper's pipeline: The number of nucleated cells in each sample was estimated from the amplification of reference gene primers within the assay. To quantify the absolute abundance of each unique TCRbeta CDR3 rearrangement, sequence reads were collapsed and filtered. Productive Simpson clonality was computed per sample as the square root of Simpson's diversity index over productive rearrangements. TCRdb's version of the immuneACCESS table is confined to in-frame rearrangements and falls short of the full clone set. An unresolved V gene accounts for under half of the shortfall where checked; the remainder is of unknown origin. Clone size and V and J calls were adopted from that table, with D and trimming inferred from the DNA. Counted in this sample were 200,000 to 300,000 clones; around 84% of them appeared once. The leading ten clones occupy more than 1.5% of the sample.

General findings and caveats noted by the study authors: The amount of clinical and demographic metadata varied by source and participant and was provided uncurated.

Participants in the prospective study were enrolled through a virtual design, were aged roughly 18 to 90 years, and lived in roughly 26 United States geographic areas. In the prospective study, participants were assigned to cohorts based on the clinical history participants reported in a screening survey and a study questionnaire. Recovered participants in ImmuneRACE Cohort 3 were defined by two consecutive negative NP/OP PCR tests, clearance by a healthcare professional, or resolution of symptoms. Each participant in the prospective study had whole blood, serum and a nasopharyngeal or oropharyngeal swab collected by mobile phlebotomists. Additional blood draws and questionnaires over an approximately 2-month period could optionally be provided by prospective study participants. Prospective study blood samples were shipped either frozen or at room temperature before DNA extraction. V lost 0 bases and J lost 1 base; the stretch between them is 16 bases long. Based on the germline V gene, the CDR1 and CDR2 sequences are LGHNA and YSLEER. The CDR3, from cysteine to phenylalanine, totals 18 residues. Here the CDR3 DNA is all that survives: 54 bases in frame from base 1.

This receptor was identified in a man aged 40-49 years who had recovered from COVID-19. The chain is made from TRBV4-3 and TRBJ1-5, with the D gene too uncertain to name. The material sequenced was PBMCs or T cells enriched from blood (not recorded which). CDR3 sequence: CASSQDLVAQWSNQPQHF. The DNA reads TGCGCCAGCAGCCAAGATCTGGTGGCCCAGTGGAGCAATCAGCCCCAGCATTTT.